This T cell receptor (beta chain) was found in a study of graft-versus-host responses after intestinal transplantation. Across the whole study: Anti-thymocyte globulin induction preceded three to four years of tacrolimus and steroid maintenance in all recipients.

About this clone: Its antigen remains unknown.

V lost 0 bases and J 3 bases, leaving 2 bases between the germline ends. Looked up from germline, CDR1 is LNHNV and CDR2 is YYDKDF (reference sequence). The CDR3 extends over 12 amino acids. Assay: immunoSEQ multiplex PCR; the TCRdb copy retains only in-frame clones and omits some. Of around 24,000 clones listed, around 82% are singletons. The sequencing here drew on unstimulated CD8+ T cells sorted from spleen or lymph node cells, taken before transplant. The chain is built from TRBV15 and TRBJ1-2; D unresolved. This sequence was found in a human donor who was the organ donor for an intestinal transplant. The CDR3 DNA is TGTGCCACCAGCAGAGATGACTATGGCTACACCTTC. Encoded protein: CATSRDDYGYTF.